The 21 T cell receptor beta chains below all came from one sample that was sequenced in a study of early T cells in non-severe SARS-CoV-2 infection (dated by TCRdb to the early 2020s). To prepare the library, 5' RACE was applied. The reads were generated on a NextSeq 500. TCRdb reprocessing: public reads trimmed at Q25 with fastp, clones called with MiXCR, in-frame beta chains kept. CDR3 protein sequences are deduplicated, and each keeps its most common genes and DNA. The sample data list 60,000 or so distinct CDR3 sequences, and under 9% of these were observed just once. Under 4.5% of the sample rests with the top ten. The material was whole blood, obtained at baseline. The receptors shown here come from an adult who was a healthcare worker with PCR-confirmed SARS-CoV-2 infection or an uninfected control (not recorded which).

This chain uses TRBV7-9 with TRBJ1-1; a possible D gene is TRBD1 (6 bases). The CDR3 contains 15 residues. The V end lost 1 base, the J end lost 1 base, and 10 bases lay between the germline ends. Germline V CDR1 and CDR2: SEHNR, FQNEAQ (reference sequence). CDR3 coding DNA: TGTGCCAGCAGCTTAGATGGCAGGGGGAACACTGAAGCTTTCTTT. Protein: CASSLDGRGNTEAFF.

Ten or more counts support this clonotype. The CDR3 nucleotides are TGTGCCAGCAGTTACCCTGGACTAGCGGGACCCCAAGAGACCCAGTACTTC. Translated: CASSYPGLAGPQETQYF. The chain carries TRBV6-5 and TRBJ2-5; 12 bases align to TRBD2. V lost 2 bases, J lost 1 base, and 5 bases stayed unmatched. Germline V gives CDR1 MNHEY, CDR2 SVGAGI. The CDR3 loop spans 17 amino acids.

This clonotype occurred many times. This rearrangement joins TRBV27 to TRBJ2-7; 7 positions agree with TRBD2. V trimming: 2 bases; J trimming: 0 bases; junction bases outside the gene matches: 10. The CDR3 consists of 17 residues. Per germline, CDR1 MNHEY and CDR2 SMNVEV (reference sequence). CDR3 amino acids: CASSLIYRGGSSYEQYF. The CDR3 region has the DNA TGTGCCAGCAGTTTAATATATCGGGGCGGGAGCTCCTACGAGCAGTACTTC.

Many counts were recorded for this clonotype. The V gene is TRBV5-8, the J gene TRBJ2-5; the D call may be TRBD1 or TRBD2 (5 bases each). Trimming shortened V by 5 bases and J by 5 bases, and 13 bases separated the two germline ends. The CDR3 sequence is 13 residues long. Germline V gene sequence: CDR1 SGHTS, CDR2 YDEGEE. CDR3 sequence: CASRSPGSETQYF. In nucleotides, the CDR3 is TGTGCCAGCAGATCCCCAGGGAGTGAGACCCAGTACTTC. Together with reference TRBV5-8 and TRBJ2-5, the CDR3 gives the full variable domain: EAGVTQSPTHLIKTRGQQATLRCSPISGHTSVYWYQQALGLGLQFLLWYDEGEERNRGNFPPRFSGRQFPNYSSELNVNALELEDSALYLCASRSPGSETQYFGPGTRLLVL.

The sample holds many counts of this clonotype. The genes are TRBV18 and TRBJ1-1; TRBD1 agrees at 7 bases. V lost 4 bases and J lost 0; bases outside the gene matches: 2. This CDR3 region has 14 residues. The germline V gene encodes CDR1 KGHSH and CDR2 LQKENI. The CDR3: CASSLGQVNTEAFF. CDR3 sequence (DNA): TGTGCCAGCTCACTAGGACAGGTGAACACTGAAGCTTTCTTT.

This clonotype was observed a single time. With a much larger clone just one base away, this may be a read error. The chain links TRBV6-5 to TRBJ2-7; 12 positions match TRBD2. From germline, CDR1 is MNHEY and CDR2 SVGAGI. The CDR3 consists of 15 residues. CDR3 nucleotide sequence: TGTGCCTGCAGAGTCCTAGCGGGAGGGACCTACGAGCAGTACTTC. Residues: CACRVLAGGTYEQYF.

The CDR3: CSVEVPAFNTEAFF. CDR3 nucleotide sequence: TGCAGCGTTGAAGTCCCAGCTTTTAACACTGAAGCTTTCTTT. The rearrangement joins TRBV29-1 to TRBJ1-1; D unclear. CDR3 size: 14 residues. V lost 1 base and J lost 2, with 11 bases in between. Germline assignment: CDR1 SQVTM and CDR2 ANQGSEA.

In this sample, this clonotype turned up a few times. This rearrangement joins TRBV9 to TRBJ2-1, with D hard to call. The CDR3 extends over 15 amino acids. CDR1 is SGDLS and CDR2 is YYNGEE in the germline V gene. V was clipped by 0 bases and J by 0 bases, with 7 bases between them. CDR3: CASSVGMSSYNEQFF. CDR3 nucleotides: TGTGCCAGCAGCGTAGGGATGAGCTCCTACAATGAGCAGTTCTTC.

The V and J genes are TRBV12-3 or TRBV12-4 and TRBJ2-5; D perhaps matches TRBD1 (6 bases). The CDR3 is 14 residues long. V lost 1 base and J 6 bases, leaving 12 bases between the germline ends. Here the CDR3 reads CASSLGGPLQTQYF. The CDR3 nucleotides read TGTGCCAGCAGTTTAGGGGGGCCGCTCCAGACCCAGTACTTC.

The chain is built from TRBV20-1 and TRBJ2-1, with TRBD2 identical over 11 bases. In germline, CDR1 is DFQATT, CDR2 SNEGSKA (reference sequence). V shed 0 bases and J 14 bases; nucleotides not matched to a gene: 15. This CDR3 contains 16 residues. DNA of the CDR3: TGCAGTGCTAGAGATTCCACTAGCGGGAGAGTCGATTGGAAGTTCTTC. It is translated as CSARDSTSGRVDWKFF.

The V and J genes are TRBV29-1 and TRBJ1-3; D not resolved. Per germline, CDR1 SQVTM and CDR2 ANQGSEA. CDR3 length equals 11 residues. V lost 4 bases, J lost 1 base, and 2 bases lay in between. In DNA form, the CDR3 reads TGCAGCGTTGTTTCTGGAAACACCATATATTTT. It translates to CSVVSGNTIYF.

The genes are TRBV6-4 and TRBJ2-1; 9 positions agree with TRBD2. V was clipped by 6 bases and J by 9 bases; unmatched bases: 18. The germline V gene has CDR1 MRHNA and CDR2 SNTAGT. The CDR3 consists of 17 residues. This chain's CDR3 is CASSERGEQVYIVEQFF. CDR3 nucleotides: TGTGCCAGCAGCGAGCGGGGGGAACAGGTCTACATCGTTGAGCAGTTCTTC.

This clonotype was found a few times. V and J are TRBV27 and TRBJ2-3; 10 bases fit TRBD1. The CDR3 spans 16 residues. The germline CDR1 and CDR2 sequences are MNHEY and SMNVEV (reference sequence). The V and J ends lost 5 bases and 1 base, in that order; junction bases with no gene match: 6. The CDR3 DNA follows: TGTGCCAGCAGTCCAAGGGACAGGGGAGGCACAGATACGCAGTATTTT. Translated: CASSPRDRGGTDTQYF.

In this sample, this clonotype turned up many times. The rearrangement uses TRBV10-3 and TRBJ2-3; D gene ambiguous. V was clipped by 7 bases and J by 0 bases, with 11 bases between them. The CDR3 sequence is 14 residues long. Germline V gene data show CDR1 as ENHRY and CDR2 as SYGVKD. The CDR3 DNA reads as TGTGCCATCAATCCGGGCGTTAGCACAGATACGCAGTATTTT. Translated: CAINPGVSTDTQYF.

Details on this clonotype: The junction and the germline gene differ at one end; a read error may be behind it. The chain links TRBV5-6 to TRBJ2-5; D gene uncertain. Germline V gene data show CDR1 as SGHDT and CDR2 as YYEEEE. This CDR3 contains 14 residues. For the CDR3, the DNA is TGTGCCAGCAGCTTGGGAACCCTACAAGGGACCCAGTACTTC. Translated, it gives CASSLGTLQGTQYF.

This clonotype showed up just a few times. The chain links TRBV3-1 to TRBJ2-5; D remains unclear. Germline values: CDR1 LGHDT, CDR2 YNNKEL (reference sequence). The CDR3 contains 13 residues. Trimming removed 6 bases at V and 5 bases at J, with 13 bases between. CDR3 in DNA: TGTGCCAGCAGGTTTTCCGATCGGGAGACCCAGTACTTC. Its translation is CASRFSDRETQYF.

The chain employs TRBV7-9 and TRBJ2-1; D gene unclear. This CDR3 contains 14 residues. Germline V gene data show CDR1 as SEHNR and CDR2 as FQNEAQ (reference sequence). Trimming pared 0 bases from V and 8 bases from J, leaving 11 bases between. CDR3 protein: CASSLAVRSDEQFF. The CDR3 bases are TGTGCCAGCAGCTTAGCCGTCCGAAGCGATGAGCAGTTCTTC.

In this sample, this clonotype turned up a few times. The chain is built from TRBV12-5 and TRBJ2-1; perhaps TRBD1 as D (6 bases). The germline V and J ends were trimmed by 1 base and 5 bases, with 9 bases remaining between them. Germline loops: CDR1 LGHNT, CDR2 FRNRAP. There are 14 residues in the CDR3. In nucleotides, the CDR3 is TGTGCTAGTGGTTTGGGACAGGCCCACAATGAGCAGTTCTTC. Translation: CASGLGQAHNEQFF.

This clonotype occurred many times. This chain uses TRBV12-3 or TRBV12-4 with TRBJ1-1, with D possibly being TRBD1 (6 bases). The CDR3 is made up of 15 amino acids. V lost 5 bases and J lost 1, with 14 bases in between. Here the CDR3 DNA reads TGTGCCAGCAGTCCGACGACAGGAGCGAACACTGAAGCTTTCTTT. Amino acids: CASSPTTGANTEAFF.

This clonotype has more than one count but fewer than ten. The rearrangement links TRBV6-1 to TRBJ2-7; perhaps TRBD1 as D (5 bases). V lost 2 bases and J lost 7, with 21 bases in between. The germline V gene encodes CDR1 MNHNS and CDR2 SASEGT. CDR3 length equals 16 residues. CDR3 sequence (DNA): TGTGCCAGCAGTGAATGGGGCCCCCAATTCAAGTGGGAGCAGTACTTC. Translated: CASSEWGPQFKWEQYF.

The chain couples TRBV5-1 to TRBJ1-3, with D unresolved. Germline V lookup: CDR1 SGHRS, CDR2 YFSETQ. The V end was cut by 0 bases, the J end by 4 bases, with 8 bases between. The CDR3 loop spans 14 amino acids. The CDR3 here is CASSLAGYGNTIYF. The CDR3 DNA sequence: TGCGCCAGCAGCTTGGCGGGGTACGGAAACACCATATATTTT. The full variable domain, completed using reference TRBV5-1 and TRBJ1-3, is KAGVTQTPRYLIKTRGQQVTLSCSPISGHRSVSWYQQTPGQGLQFLFEYFSETQRNKGNFPGRFSGRQFSNSRSEMNVSTLELGDSALYLCASSLAGYGNTIYFGEGSWLTVV.